The clone carrying this T cell receptor (beta chain) was seen a few times. Its antigen is not known. Time point meaning: patch test 2, 6 weeks after DPC sensitization. Treatment in this sample: therapeutic diphenylcyclopropenone sensitization with weekly scalp DPC. This record comes from a study of human T cells and chemical hapten exposure. Study at large: A roughly 2 cm by roughly 2 cm inner upper arm patch received 2% DPC for sensitization. Patients were given diphenylcyclopropenone on the scalp weekly across the approximately 25-week study.

TCRdb processed the RACE reads anew with MiXCR; each CDR3 protein has one entry. The data contain about 110,000 distinct CDR3 sequences, 9% to 9.5% of them singletons. Study observations and caveats: PT1 expanded TCR counts and patch test score correlated positively. Compared with pre-sensitization or healthy control sets, expanded TCRs clustered more.

Germline CDR1 DFQATT, CDR2 SNEGSKA (reference sequence). The ends were cut back, 1 base at V and 4 bases at J, with 11 bases in the middle. There are 14 residues in the CDR3. This chain connects TRBV20-1 to TRBJ1-5; the D gene is possibly TRBD1 (5 bases). Here the sequenced sample was whole blood, taken in connection with sensitization to the hapten diphenylcyclopropenone (DPC). This clonotype was sampled from a woman between 40 and 55 years old with alopecia areata. Some clones in this sample may be carry-over from other donors' samples. The CDR3 loop is CSARVPGDNQPQHF. For the CDR3, the DNA is TGCAGTGCTAGAGTACCGGGGGATAATCAGCCCCAGCATTTT.